A selection of T cell receptor beta chains follows, all from one sample in a study of healthy donors' naive CD4 and CD8 T cells. MiXCR, applied by TCRdb to the reads, yields one record per CDR3 protein. The table shows approximately 180,000 distinct CDR3 sequences, with about 70% occurring only once. The sequenced sample was naive CD4+ and CD8+ T cells sorted from blood, pooled from several donors. These receptors were taken from a pool of human donors in good health; the sample pools cells from several healthy donors. The CDR3 runs from the conserved cysteine through the conserved F or W. Fields, in order: V gene, D gene, J gene, CDR3 length, clone size, CDR3 protein, CDR3 DNA. D genes are given only for firm matches. Clone size, where shown, is once, few, many, or a class for clones that have expanded.

TRBV29-1	.	TRBJ2-3	16	.	CSVEDSVPPPTDTQYF	TGCAGCGTTGAAGATAGCGTTCCACCCCCCACAGATACGCAGTATTTT
TRBV18	.	TRBJ1-2	16	.	CASSKATSSPNYGYTF	TGTGCCAGCTCAAAGGCCACATCTAGTCCTAACTATGGCTACACCTTC
TRBV5-1	.	TRBJ2-2	17	.	CASSPGPEAGWTGELFF	TGCGCCAGCAGCCCCGGTCCCGAGGCTGGTTGGACCGGGGAGCTGTTTTTT
TRBV29-1	.	TRBJ2-1	17	few	CSVEDGVDSSLYNEQFF	TGCAGCGTTGAAGATGGGGTGGACTCGTCTCTTTACAATGAGCAGTTCTTC
TRBV6-5	.	TRBJ2-1	15	.	CASSTGQSSYNEQFF	TGTGCCAGCAGCACCGGACAGAGCTCCTACAATGAGCAGTTCTTC
TRBV6-6	TRBD1	TRBJ1-5	12	.	CAHRGGNQPQHF	TGTGCCCACAGGGGAGGCAATCAGCCCCAGCATTTT
TRBV6-5	TRBD1	TRBJ2-5	13	.	CASSKPGTATQYF	TGTGCCAGCAGTAAACCCGGGACAGCCACCCAGTACTTC
TRBV6-1	TRBD1	TRBJ2-7	17	.	CASSLRVGGQGSYEQYF	TGTGCCAGCAGCCTTCGAGTGGGCGGACAGGGGTCCTACGAGCAGTACTTC
TRBV27	.	TRBJ1-6	14	few	CASSFVLYNSPLHF	TGTGCCAGCAGTTTCGTCCTCTATAATTCACCCCTCCACTTT
TRBV6-1	TRBD1	TRBJ1-5	14	.	CASREDRNNQPQHF	TGTGCCAGCAGAGAGGACAGGAACAATCAGCCCCAGCATTTT
TRBV29-1	TRBD1	TRBJ2-3	15	.	CSALSRGGATDTQYF	TGCAGCGCCCTATCACGAGGGGGCGCGACAGATACGCAGTATTTT
TRBV12-3/TRBV12-4	TRBD1	TRBJ1-3	13	once	CASSQQGIGTIYF	TGTGCCAGCAGTCAACAGGGGATCGGCACCATATATTTT
TRBV5-1	.	TRBJ1-2	13	.	CASSLGQDNGYTF	TGCGCCAGCAGCTTGGGCCAGGACAATGGCTACACCTTC
TRBV29-1	.	TRBJ2-7	14	.	CSVESEGAGYEQYF	TGCAGCGTTGAATCTGAAGGAGCTGGATACGAGCAGTACTTC
TRBV19	.	TRBJ2-7	13	.	CASSISPLYEQYF	TGTGCCAGTAGTATAAGCCCCTTATACGAGCAGTACTTC
TRBV29-1	.	TRBJ2-1	15	.	CSGVTADLTYNEQFF	TGCAGCGGTGTAACGGCGGACCTTACCTACAATGAGCAGTTCTTC
TRBV29-1	.	TRBJ2-1	17	.	CSVPRAVGLSSYNEQFF	TGCAGCGTCCCGAGGGCCGTCGGTCTGAGCTCCTACAATGAGCAGTTCTTC
TRBV6-2/TRBV6-3	.	TRBJ1-1	17	.	CASSYSGNERGTTEAFF	TGTGCCAGCAGTTACTCCGGAAACGAAAGGGGCACGACTGAAGCTTTCTTT
TRBV20-1	.	TRBJ2-5	13	.	CSAFPRGRETQYF	TGCAGTGCTTTCCCCAGGGGAAGGGAGACCCAGTACTTC
TRBV7-8	.	TRBJ2-7	14	.	CASSFQAVPYEQYF	TGTGCCAGCAGCTTTCAGGCGGTTCCTTACGAGCAGTACTTC
TRBV2	.	TRBJ2-5	13	.	CASRGRTQETQYF	TGTGCCAGCAGGGGCCGAACCCAAGAGACCCAGTACTTC
TRBV19	.	TRBJ1-5	12	.	CASSKARQPQHF	TGTGCCAGTAGTAAGGCGCGCCAGCCCCAGCATTTT
TRBV11-2	.	TRBJ2-1	17	.	CASSLYGGPRSYNEQFF	TGTGCCAGCAGCTTATATGGCGGGCCCCGCTCCTACAATGAGCAGTTCTTC
TRBV6-5	.	TRBJ1-1	14	.	CASRPAGANTEAFF	TGTGCCAGCAGGCCCGCGGGGGCTAACACTGAAGCTTTCTTT
TRBV11-1	TRBD2	TRBJ2-3	15	.	CASSQLADHTDTQYF	TGTGCCAGCAGCCAACTAGCGGACCACACAGATACGCAGTATTTT
TRBV19	TRBD1	TRBJ2-7	13	.	CASKEGQDYEQYF	TGTGCCAGTAAAGAAGGACAGGACTACGAGCAGTACTTC
TRBV7-8	.	TRBJ2-3	14	.	CASSPPAGTDTQYF	TGTGCCAGCAGCCCCCCGGCGGGGACAGATACGCAGTATTTT
TRBV29-1	.	TRBJ2-7	13	.	CSVLGGRDYEQYF	TGCAGCGTCCTTGGCGGACGAGACTACGAGCAGTACTTC
TRBV5-1	.	TRBJ2-7	13	.	CASSSDNSYEQYF	TGTGCCAGCAGTTCGGACAACTCCTACGAGCAGTACTTC
TRBV6-6	.	TRBJ2-7	14	.	CASSPNMVSYEQYF	TGTGCCAGCAGTCCGAACATGGTCTCCTACGAGCAGTACTTC
TRBV19	.	TRBJ1-1	12	.	CASRDQWTEAFF	TGTGCCAGTAGGGACCAGTGGACTGAAGCTTTCTTT
TRBV20-1	.	TRBJ1-6	16	.	CSARDYWGGTDSPLHF	TGCAGTGCTAGAGATTATTGGGGAGGCACGGATTCACCCCTCCACTTT
TRBV6-1	.	TRBJ2-1	14	.	CASSGWNSYNEQFF	TGTGCCAGCAGTGGGTGGAACTCCTACAATGAGCAGTTCTTC
TRBV29-1	TRBD1	TRBJ2-7	14	.	CSVRGGQGLSEQYF	TGCAGCGTGAGAGGAGGACAGGGACTTTCCGAGCAGTACTTC
TRBV27	.	TRBJ2-1	16	.	CASRSRFIGGYNEQFF	TGTGCCAGCAGGTCTCGTTTTATTGGGGGGTACAATGAGCAGTTCTTC
TRBV6-1	TRBD2	TRBJ2-7	13	.	CVSTGLAGREQYF	TGTGTCAGCACTGGGCTAGCGGGACGTGAGCAGTACTTC
TRBV18	TRBD2	TRBJ2-7	15	.	CASSPGTRSSYEQYF	TGTGCCAGCTCACCAGGGACTAGGAGCTCCTACGAGCAGTACTTC
TRBV27	.	TRBJ2-1	14	.	CASSKGGFRDEQFF	TGTGCCAGCAGTAAAGGGGGATTTAGAGATGAGCAGTTCTTC
TRBV29-1	.	TRBJ2-3	11	.	CSVEREYTQYF	TGCAGCGTTGAGCGCGAATATACGCAGTATTTT
TRBV5-4	.	TRBJ2-5	14	.	CASSSPGSQETQYF	TGTGCCAGCAGCTCCCCAGGGAGTCAAGAGACCCAGTACTTC
TRBV6-5	TRBD1	TRBJ1-2	13	few	CASRIQGAGDYTF	TGTGCCAGCAGAATACAGGGGGCAGGGGACTACACCTTC
TRBV19	.	TRBJ2-7	14	once	CASSQTGNGYEQYF	TGTGCCAGTAGTCAGACAGGCAACGGCTACGAGCAGTACTTC
TRBV10-3	.	TRBJ2-3	14	.	CAISERATPDTQYF	TGTGCCATCAGTGAGCGGGCTACCCCAGATACGCAGTATTTT
TRBV21-1	.	TRBJ2-7	16	.	CASSPSTLRSSYEQYF	TGTGCCAGCAGCCCAAGTACACTACGGAGCTCCTACGAGCAGTACTTC
TRBV13	.	TRBJ2-7	14	many	CASSGTESSYEQYF	TGTGCCAGCAGCGGGACTGAAAGCTCCTACGAGCAGTACTTC
TRBV19	.	TRBJ2-4	15	.	CASTPSRDTRGIQYF	TGTGCCAGTACTCCCTCCCGGGACACTCGGGGCATTCAGTACTTC
TRBV6-5	.	TRBJ1-6	13	.	CASKGGQAGPLHF	TGTGCCAGCAAAGGGGGTCAGGCCGGACCCCTCCACTTT
TRBV30	.	TRBJ1-5	13	.	CAWSPESNQPQHF	TGTGCCTGGAGTCCAGAGAGTAATCAGCCCCAGCATTTT